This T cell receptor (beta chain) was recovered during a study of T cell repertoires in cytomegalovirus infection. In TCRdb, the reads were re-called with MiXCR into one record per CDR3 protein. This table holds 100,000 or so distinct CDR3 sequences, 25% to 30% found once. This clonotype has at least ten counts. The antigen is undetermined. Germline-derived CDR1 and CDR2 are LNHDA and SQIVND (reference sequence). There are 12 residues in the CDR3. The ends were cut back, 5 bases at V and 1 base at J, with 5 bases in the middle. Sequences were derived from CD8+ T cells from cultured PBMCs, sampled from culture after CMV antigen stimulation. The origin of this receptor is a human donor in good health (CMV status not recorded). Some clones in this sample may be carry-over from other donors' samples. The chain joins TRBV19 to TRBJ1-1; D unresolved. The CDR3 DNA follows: TGTGCCAGTAGTTCATCGAACACTGAAGCTTTCTTT. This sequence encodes CASSSSNTEAFF.